What follows are 20 T cell receptor beta chains derived from one specimen sequenced in a study of T cells in Graves' hyperthyroidism and ophthalmopathy. RNA transcripts served as the template for amplifying TCR beta CDR3 regions. Researchers ran a first-round RT-PCR on the TCR CDR3 using the HTBI primer set. TCRdb reprocessed the multiplex PCR reads via MiXCR and lists one record per CDR3 protein. Here the sample spans around 430,000 distinct CDR3 sequences, 14% to 15% being singletons. Sequenced material: blood. The receptors were gathered from a woman aged 30 to 39 with Graves' hyperthyroidism.

This chain uses TRBV29-1 with TRBJ2-5; the D gene is possibly TRBD1 (6 bases). The CDR3 has 16 residues. V was pared by 2 bases and J by 1 base, with 17 bases between. Per germline, CDR1 SQVTM and CDR2 ANQGSEA. In nucleotides, the CDR3 is TGCAGCGTTGAATCGGACAGACCGAATAGCCAAGAGACCCAGTACTTC. This codes for CSVESDRPNSQETQYF. The complete variable domain, with remaining parts taken from reference TRBV29-1 and TRBJ2-5, reads SAVISQKPSRDICQRGTSLTIQCQVDSQVTMMFWYRQQPGQSLTLIATANQGSEATYESGFVIDKFPISRPNLTFSTLTVSNMSPEDSSIYLCSVESDRPNSQETQYFGPGTRLLVL.

This clonotype has only a few counts. The chain combines TRBV29-1 with TRBJ1-1; D perhaps matches TRBD1 (6 bases). The CDR3 length is 13 residues. Germline CDR1 is SQVTM and CDR2 is ANQGSEA. The V gene lost 6 bases and the J gene lost 1 base, with 12 bases spanning the gap. The CDR3 here is CSVPLTGNTEAFF. The CDR3 DNA reads TGCAGCGTGCCCCTGACAGGGAACACTGAAGCTTTCTTT. The whole variable domain, filled in from reference TRBV29-1 and TRBJ1-1, reads SAVISQKPSRDICQRGTSLTIQCQVDSQVTMMFWYRQQPGQSLTLIATANQGSEATYESGFVIDKFPISRPNLTFSTLTVSNMSPEDSSIYLCSVPLTGNTEAFFGQGTRLTVV.

This clonotype was seen ten or more times. This sequence joins TRBV11-2 and TRBJ2-7, with D hard to call. The CDR3 runs to 14 residues. The germline gives CDR1 SGHAT, CDR2 FQNNGV. Trimming shortened V by 1 base and J by 2 bases, and 9 bases separated the two germline ends. The CDR3 reads CASSLGGAAYEQYF. CDR3 coding DNA: TGTGCCAGCAGCTTAGGCGGTGCAGCCTACGAGCAGTACTTC.

This clonotype was counted at least ten times. The CDR3 DNA sequence: TGTGCCACCAGTGATGCCGGGACTAGTGGAGATACGCAGTATTTT. It codes for CATSDAGTSGDTQYF. This sequence joins TRBV24-1 and TRBJ2-3; 8 nucleotides match TRBD2. Per the germline V gene, CDR1 is KGHDR and CDR2 is SFDVKD. This CDR3 is 15 amino acids long. V was pared by 3 bases and J by 5 bases, with 6 bases of the junction left unmatched.

Details on this clonotype: One base away lies a much larger clone, so this may be a sequencing read error. The V and J genes are TRBV3-1 and TRBJ2-7, with a weak D call TRBD2 (6 bases). The CDR3 consists of 13 residues. Looked up from germline, CDR1 is LGHDT and CDR2 is YNNKEL (reference sequence). Trimming cost V 6 bases and J 8 bases, with 17 bases left between them. The CDR3 DNA follows: TGTGCCAGCAGGGGCGGCGGGGCGGGGAAGCAGTACTTC. Protein sequence: CASRGGGAGKQYF.

The rearrangement joins TRBV3-1 to TRBJ2-5, with D hard to call. Germline V gene sequence: CDR1 LGHDT, CDR2 YNNKEL (reference sequence). This CDR3 spans 13 amino acids. V lost 2 bases to trimming and J lost 1 base, with 5 bases between them. The CDR3 nucleotides are TGTGCCAGCAGCCAACTTCTCCAAGAGACCCAGTACTTC. It translates to CASSQLLQETQYF.

This clonotype was picked up many times. The V call is TRBV3-1, the J call TRBJ1-3; TRBD1 is a possible D gene (6 bases). Per the germline V gene, CDR1 is LGHDT and CDR2 is YNNKEL (reference sequence). This CDR3 region has 14 residues. Between the trimmed V and J ends, which lost 8 bases and 0 bases, there was a span of 11 bases. CDR3: CASGQYNSGNTIYF. The CDR3 nucleotides read TGTGCCAGCGGACAGTACAACTCTGGAAACACCATATATTTT.

This clonotype was detected many times. The rearrangement uses TRBV7-2 and TRBJ2-3, with a possible D match to TRBD1 (6 bases). This CDR3 is built from 13 residues. Germline CDR1 and CDR2: SGHTA and FQGNSA. Trimming removed 7 bases at V and 3 bases at J, with 11 bases between. CDR3 coding DNA: TGTGCCAGCAAGCTACAGGGAACAGATACGCAGTATTTT. It encodes CASKLQGTDTQYF.

Comments on this clonotype: A read error may be the cause here, since a much bigger clone is one base away. The chain joins TRBV11-2 to TRBJ2-3, with D possibly being TRBD1 (5 bases). Trimming took 8 bases from V and 2 from J, leaving 11 bases between them. The CDR3 length is 13 residues. Per germline, CDR1 SGHAT and CDR2 FQNNGV. This CDR3 reads CASLGHFTDTQYF. CDR3 DNA sequence: TGTGCCAGCCTGGGGCATTTCACAGATACGCAGTATTTT.

This clonotype was detected ten times or more. In nucleotides, the CDR3 is TGTGCCAGCAACCCTCGGGGGACGGCGGGAGGCTCAGGGGCCAACGTCCTGACTTTC. Its protein is CASNPRGTAGGSGANVLTF. The rearrangement joins TRBV28 to TRBJ2-6; 8 bases agree with TRBD2. The V segment lost 7 bases and the J segment 4 bases; nucleotides outside the gene matches: 18. The germline V gene has CDR1 MDHEN and CDR2 SYDVKM. This CDR3 region has 19 residues.

This clonotype showed up many times. The V call is TRBV5-1, the J call TRBJ2-1, with 11 bases lining up with TRBD2. CDR1 and CDR2 (germline): SGHRS, YFSETQ. There are 15 residues in the CDR3. V lost 0 bases and J lost 5; bases outside the gene matches: 1. In nucleotides, the CDR3 is TGCGCCAGCAGCTTGGCGACTAGCGGGAACAATGAGCAGTTCTTC. This encodes CASSLATSGNNEQFF.

In its sample, this clonotype was seen many times. V is TRBV3-1 and J is TRBJ2-7; TRBD2 aligns across 7 bases. V shed 1 base, J shed 3 bases, and the junction held 6 bases outside the gene matches. Germline V gene sequence: CDR1 LGHDT, CDR2 YNNKEL (reference sequence). This CDR3 region has 15 residues. CDR3 DNA sequence: TGTGCCAGCAGCCAAGTCGGGGGGTGGCGCTACGAGCAGTACTTC. Its protein product is CASSQVGGWRYEQYF.

This clonotype has only a few counts. This sequence joins TRBV9 and TRBJ2-7; D possibly corresponds to TRBD2 (5 bases). Trimming removed 0 bases from V and 3 bases from J, with 7 bases in between. This CDR3 contains 13 residues. Germline CDR1 SGDLS, CDR2 YYNGEE. The CDR3 sequence: CASSVGEGYEQYF. The CDR3 DNA reads TGTGCCAGCAGCGTAGGAGAGGGCTACGAGCAGTACTTC. The variable domain in full, completed from reference TRBV9 and TRBJ2-7, reads DSGVTQTPKHLITATGQRVTLRCSPRSGDLSVYWYQQSLDQGLQFLIQYYNGEERAKGNILERFSAQQFPDLHSELNLSSLELGDSALYFCASSVGEGYEQYFGPGTRLTVT.

V gene TRBV4-1 combines with J gene TRBJ2-5; D may be TRBD2 (5 bases). The CDR3 consists of 17 residues. Trimming stripped 0 bases from V and 2 bases from J, with 16 bases between. Looked up from germline, CDR1 is MGHRA and CDR2 is YSYEKL. The CDR3 DNA sequence: TGCGCCAGCAGCCAAGATAGGCCTAGCACCTTGCAAGAGACCCAGTACTTC. It encodes CASSQDRPSTLQETQYF.

This clonotype was observed at least ten times. The chain recombines TRBV6-1 with TRBJ2-7; 7 bases map to TRBD2. The V gene end was trimmed by 0 bases and the J gene end by 6 bases; junction bases not matched to a gene: 2. Germline V lookup: CDR1 MNHNS, CDR2 SASEGT. The CDR3 sequence is 13 residues long. The chain's CDR3 is CASSEATGGEQYF. CDR3 DNA: TGTGCCAGCAGTGAAGCGACGGGAGGCGAGCAGTACTTC.

For the CDR3, the DNA is TGTGCCAGTAGTTCCGCTGGGACAGTCTCCTACGAGCAGTACTTC. Protein sequence: CASSSAGTVSYEQYF. V is TRBV19 and J is TRBJ2-7, with 7 bases identical to TRBD1. Per the germline V gene, CDR1 is LNHDA and CDR2 is SQIVND (reference sequence). V lost 5 bases to trimming and J lost 0 bases; unmatched junction nucleotides: 7. There are 15 residues in the CDR3. Based on the CDR3 plus reference TRBV19 and TRBJ2-7, the full variable domain is DGGITQSPKYLFRKEGQNVTLSCEQNLNHDAMYWYRQDPGQGLRLIYYSQIVNDFQKGDIAEGYSVSREKKESFPLTVTSAQKNPTAFYLCASSSAGTVSYEQYFGPGTRLTVT.

This clonotype has a count of ten or more. The rearrangement uses TRBV5-5 and TRBJ1-2; D unresolved. Trimming took off 3 bases at V and 2 bases at J, with 5 bases between the two ends. In germline, CDR1 is SGHKS, CDR2 YYEKEE (reference sequence). The CDR3 is made up of 12 amino acids. As DNA, the CDR3 is TGTGCCAGCAGCTATGGGAACTATGGCTACACCTTC. Translated: CASSYGNYGYTF.

This clonotype showed up just a few times. The chain links TRBV28 to TRBJ2-7; 7 positions agree with TRBD1. This CDR3 is built from 17 residues. Unmatched junction bases numbered 23, after V lost 6 bases and J lost 9 bases. Germline CDR1 and CDR2: MDHEN and SYDVKM. This CDR3 reads CASSTPLGGRQGDRQYF. DNA of the CDR3: TGTGCCAGCAGCACCCCTCTAGGGGGTAGACAGGGTGACCGGCAGTACTTC. Complete variable domain (other parts from reference TRBV28 and TRBJ2-7): DVKVTQSSRYLVKRTGEKVFLECVQDMDHENMFWYRQDPGLGLRLIYFSYDVKMKEKGDIPEGYSVSREKKERFSLILESASTNQTSMYLCASSTPLGGRQGDRQYFGPGTRLTVT.

The gene calls are TRBV5-1 and TRBJ2-1, with D maybe TRBD1 (5 bases). V was trimmed by 3 bases and J by 9 bases, leaving 16 bases between them. This CDR3 spans 14 amino acids. Germline-derived CDR1 and CDR2 are SGHRS and YFSETQ. The CDR3 region has the DNA TGCGCCAGCAGCTCCATTCAGGGTAGGGGTGAGCAGTTCTTC. Translating gives CASSSIQGRGEQFF.

This clonotype was found many times. This chain uses TRBV12-3 or TRBV12-4 with TRBJ1-1; 12 bases are shared with TRBD1. With V trimmed by 3 bases and J by 11 bases, 10 bases remained unmatched. CDR3 size: 15 residues. CDR3 DNA: TGTGCCAGCAGTTTTTTCGGGGGACAGGGGGCTATCGCTTTCTTT. It yields the protein CASSFFGGQGAIAFF.